This record looks at one TCR beta chain sequence and its context. Its antigen is currently unknown. The data were taken from a study of blood T cells in healthy people across ages. Study-wide findings and caveats: Naive T cell percentage strongly correlated with TCR beta diversity.

The germline V gene has CDR1 MNHEY and CDR2 SMNVEV (reference sequence). This CDR3 contains 15 residues. The V and J ends lost 5 bases and 0 bases, in that order; junction bases with no gene match: 6. Next came a second PCR, run for roughly 6 to 11 cycles, which used a sample-barcoded 5' primer along with a J-beta primer mix. A template-switch adaptor that had 12 random nucleotides put a tag on each cDNA molecule. CDR3-containing paired-end reads numbered at least 2.5 million in each sample. TCRdb re-analysed the 5' RACE reads in MiXCR, keeping a single row per CDR3 protein. The data show approximately 940,000 distinct CDR3 sequences, about 48% seen once.

Sequencing used blood. The chain recombines TRBV27 with TRBJ1-1; 7 positions match TRBD1. This clonotype originated in a man aged 30-40 years in good health. Written as DNA, the CDR3 is TGTGCCAGCAGTCTTCTCAGGGGGATGAACACTGAAGCTTTCTTT. The encoded protein is CASSLLRGMNTEAFF.